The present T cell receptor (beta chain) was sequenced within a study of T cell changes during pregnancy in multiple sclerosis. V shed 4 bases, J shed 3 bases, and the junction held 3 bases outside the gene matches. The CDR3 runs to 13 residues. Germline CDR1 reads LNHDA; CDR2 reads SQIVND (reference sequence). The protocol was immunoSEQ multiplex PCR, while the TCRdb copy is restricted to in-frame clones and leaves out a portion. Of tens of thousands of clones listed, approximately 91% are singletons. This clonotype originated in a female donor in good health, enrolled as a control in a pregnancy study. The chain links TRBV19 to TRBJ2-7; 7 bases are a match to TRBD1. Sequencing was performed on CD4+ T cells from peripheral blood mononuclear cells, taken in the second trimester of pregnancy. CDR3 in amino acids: CASSKGQYYEQYF. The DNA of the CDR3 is TGTGCCAGTAGTAAGGGACAGTACTACGAGCAGTACTTC.